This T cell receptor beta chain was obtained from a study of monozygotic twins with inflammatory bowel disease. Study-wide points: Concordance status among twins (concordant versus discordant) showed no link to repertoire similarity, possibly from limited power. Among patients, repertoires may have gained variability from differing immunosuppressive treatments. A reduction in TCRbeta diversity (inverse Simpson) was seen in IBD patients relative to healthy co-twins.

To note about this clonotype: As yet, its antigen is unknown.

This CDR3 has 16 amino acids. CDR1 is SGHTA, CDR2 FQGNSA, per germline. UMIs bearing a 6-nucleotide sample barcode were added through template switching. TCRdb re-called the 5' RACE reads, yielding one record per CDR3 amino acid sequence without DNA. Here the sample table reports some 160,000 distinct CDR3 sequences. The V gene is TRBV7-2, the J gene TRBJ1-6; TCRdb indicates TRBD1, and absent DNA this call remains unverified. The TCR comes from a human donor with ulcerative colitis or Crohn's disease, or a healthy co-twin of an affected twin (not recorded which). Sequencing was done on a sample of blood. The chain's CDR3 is CASSFTGGKGNSPLHF.